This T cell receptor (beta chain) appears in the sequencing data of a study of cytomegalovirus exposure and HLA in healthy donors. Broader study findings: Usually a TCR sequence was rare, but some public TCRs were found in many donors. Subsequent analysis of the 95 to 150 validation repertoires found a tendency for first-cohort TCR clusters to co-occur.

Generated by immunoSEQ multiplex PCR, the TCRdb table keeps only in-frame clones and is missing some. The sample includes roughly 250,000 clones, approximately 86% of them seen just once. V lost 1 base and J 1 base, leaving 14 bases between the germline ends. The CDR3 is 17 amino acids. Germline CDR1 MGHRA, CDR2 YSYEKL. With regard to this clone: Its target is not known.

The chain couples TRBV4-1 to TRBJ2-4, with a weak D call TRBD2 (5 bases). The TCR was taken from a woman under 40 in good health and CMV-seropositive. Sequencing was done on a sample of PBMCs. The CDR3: CASSQGAVFGAKNIQYF. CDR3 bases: TGCGCCAGCAGCCAAGGAGCGGTATTTGGGGCCAAAAACATTCAGTACTTC.